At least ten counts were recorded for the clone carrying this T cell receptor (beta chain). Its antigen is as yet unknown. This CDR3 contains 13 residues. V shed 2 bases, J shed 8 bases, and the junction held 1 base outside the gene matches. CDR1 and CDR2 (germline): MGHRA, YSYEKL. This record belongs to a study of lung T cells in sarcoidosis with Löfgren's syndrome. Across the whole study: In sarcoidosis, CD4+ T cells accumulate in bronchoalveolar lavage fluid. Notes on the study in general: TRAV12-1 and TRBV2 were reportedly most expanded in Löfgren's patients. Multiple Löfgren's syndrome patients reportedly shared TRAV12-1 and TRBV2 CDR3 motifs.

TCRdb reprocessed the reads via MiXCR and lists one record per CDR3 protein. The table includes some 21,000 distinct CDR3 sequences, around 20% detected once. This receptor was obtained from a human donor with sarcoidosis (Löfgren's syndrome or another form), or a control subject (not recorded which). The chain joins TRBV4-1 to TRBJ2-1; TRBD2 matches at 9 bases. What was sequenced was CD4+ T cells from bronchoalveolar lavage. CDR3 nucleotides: TGCGCCAGCAGCCAATTAGCGGGAGATGAGCAGTTCTTC. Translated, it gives CASSQLAGDEQFF.